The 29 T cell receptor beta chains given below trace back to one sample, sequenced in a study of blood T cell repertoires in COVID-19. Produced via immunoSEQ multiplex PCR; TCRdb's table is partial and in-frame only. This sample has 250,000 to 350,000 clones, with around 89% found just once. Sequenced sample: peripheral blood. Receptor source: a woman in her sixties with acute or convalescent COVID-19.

As DNA, the CDR3 is TGTGCCTGGAGTGTAAGGCGGAGCACTGAAGCTTTCTTT. Its protein is CAWSVRRSTEAFF. The chain has TRBV30 and TRBJ1-1, with no clear D. The CDR3 contains 13 residues. Deletions cut 0 bases from V and 4 bases from J, with 9 bases between. CDR1 GTSNPN and CDR2 SVGIG come from the germline V gene (reference sequence).

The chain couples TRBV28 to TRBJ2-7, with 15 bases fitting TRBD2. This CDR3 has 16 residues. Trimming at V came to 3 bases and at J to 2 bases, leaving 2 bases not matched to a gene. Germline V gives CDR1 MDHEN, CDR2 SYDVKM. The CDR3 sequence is CASSFGTSGRTYEQYF. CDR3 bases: TGTGCCAGCAGTTTCGGGACTAGCGGGAGGACCTACGAGCAGTACTTC.

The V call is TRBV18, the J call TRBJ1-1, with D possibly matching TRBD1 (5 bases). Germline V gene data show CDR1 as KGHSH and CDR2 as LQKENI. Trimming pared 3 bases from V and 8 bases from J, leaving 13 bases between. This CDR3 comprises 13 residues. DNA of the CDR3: TGTGCCAGCTCACCCCAGGGATCCCAAGAAGCTTTCTTT. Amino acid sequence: CASSPQGSQEAFF.

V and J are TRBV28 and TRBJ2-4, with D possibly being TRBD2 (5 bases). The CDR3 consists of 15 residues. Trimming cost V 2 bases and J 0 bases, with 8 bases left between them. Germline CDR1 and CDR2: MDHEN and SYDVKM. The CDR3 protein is CASSLSGLAKNIQYF. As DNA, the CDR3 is TGTGCCAGCAGTTTAAGCGGACTAGCCAAAAACATTCAGTACTTC.

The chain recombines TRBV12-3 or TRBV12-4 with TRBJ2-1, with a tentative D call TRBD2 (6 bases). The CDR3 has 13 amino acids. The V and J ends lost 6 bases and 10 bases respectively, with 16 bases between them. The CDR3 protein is CASRGSGTVEQFF. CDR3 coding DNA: TGTGCCAGCAGGGGATCCGGGACTGTAGAGCAGTTCTTC.

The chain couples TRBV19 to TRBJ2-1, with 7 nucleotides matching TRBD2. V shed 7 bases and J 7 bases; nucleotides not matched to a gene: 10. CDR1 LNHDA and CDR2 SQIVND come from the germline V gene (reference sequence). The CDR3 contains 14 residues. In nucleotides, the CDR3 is TGTGCCAGTATGAGGGGAGGGGCCGGGAATGAGCAGTTCTTC. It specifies CASMRGGAGNEQFF.

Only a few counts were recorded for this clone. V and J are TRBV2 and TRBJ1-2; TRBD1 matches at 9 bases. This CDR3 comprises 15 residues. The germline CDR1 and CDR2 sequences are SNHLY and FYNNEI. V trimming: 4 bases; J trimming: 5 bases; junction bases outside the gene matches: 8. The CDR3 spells CASSASGQGVYGYTF. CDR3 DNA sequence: TGTGCCAGCAGTGCCTCGGGACAGGGCGTTTATGGCTACACCTTC.

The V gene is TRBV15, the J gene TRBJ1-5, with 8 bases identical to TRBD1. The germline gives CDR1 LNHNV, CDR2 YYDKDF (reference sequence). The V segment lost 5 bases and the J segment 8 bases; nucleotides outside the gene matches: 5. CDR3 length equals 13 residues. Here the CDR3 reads CATSPSGGKPQHF. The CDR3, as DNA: TGTGCCACCAGCCCCTCAGGGGGCAAGCCCCAGCATTTT.

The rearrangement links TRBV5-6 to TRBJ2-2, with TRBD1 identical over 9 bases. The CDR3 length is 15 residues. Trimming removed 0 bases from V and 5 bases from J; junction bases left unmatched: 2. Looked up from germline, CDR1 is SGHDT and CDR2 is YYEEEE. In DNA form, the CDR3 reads TGTGCCAGCAGCTTGGTAGGACAGGGGACCGGGGAGCTGTTTTTT. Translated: CASSLVGQGTGELFF.

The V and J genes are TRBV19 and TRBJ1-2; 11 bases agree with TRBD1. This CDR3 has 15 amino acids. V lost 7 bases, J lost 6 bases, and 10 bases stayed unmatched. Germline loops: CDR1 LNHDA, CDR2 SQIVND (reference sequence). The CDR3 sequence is CASTHPGQGGDGYTF. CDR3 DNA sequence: TGTGCCAGTACCCATCCGGGACAGGGGGGTGATGGCTACACCTTC.

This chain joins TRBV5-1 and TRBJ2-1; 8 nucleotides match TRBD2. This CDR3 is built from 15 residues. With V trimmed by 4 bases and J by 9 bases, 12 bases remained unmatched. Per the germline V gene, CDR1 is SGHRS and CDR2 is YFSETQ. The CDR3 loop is CASSTQAGVAAEQFF. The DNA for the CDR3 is TGCGCCAGCAGCACCCAAGCGGGAGTGGCGGCTGAGCAGTTCTTC.

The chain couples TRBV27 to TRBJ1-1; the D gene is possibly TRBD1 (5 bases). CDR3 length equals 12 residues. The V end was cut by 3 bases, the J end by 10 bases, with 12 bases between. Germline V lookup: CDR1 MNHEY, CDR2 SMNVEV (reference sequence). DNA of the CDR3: TGTGCCAGCAGTTTCCTAAACGGGGGAGCTTTCTTT. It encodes CASSFLNGGAFF.

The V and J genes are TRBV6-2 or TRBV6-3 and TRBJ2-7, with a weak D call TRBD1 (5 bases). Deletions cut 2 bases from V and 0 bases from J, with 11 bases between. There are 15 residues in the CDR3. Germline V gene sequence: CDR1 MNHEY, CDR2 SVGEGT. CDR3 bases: TGTGCCAGCAGTTACGGGGATGACAGCTCCTACGAGCAGTACTTC. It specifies CASSYGDDSSYEQYF.

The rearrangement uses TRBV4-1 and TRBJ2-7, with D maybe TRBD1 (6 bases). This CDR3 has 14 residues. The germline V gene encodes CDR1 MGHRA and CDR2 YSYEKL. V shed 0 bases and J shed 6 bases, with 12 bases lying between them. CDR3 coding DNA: TGCGCCAGCAGCCAAGACACCGGGACAACCGAGCAGTACTTC. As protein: CASSQDTGTTEQYF.

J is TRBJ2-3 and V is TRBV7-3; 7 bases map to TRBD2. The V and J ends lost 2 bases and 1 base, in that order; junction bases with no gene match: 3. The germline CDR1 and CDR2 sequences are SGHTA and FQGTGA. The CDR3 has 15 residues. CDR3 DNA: TGTGCCAGCAGCTTAGCGGGGAGGGGCACAGATACGCAGTATTTT. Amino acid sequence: CASSLAGRGTDTQYF.

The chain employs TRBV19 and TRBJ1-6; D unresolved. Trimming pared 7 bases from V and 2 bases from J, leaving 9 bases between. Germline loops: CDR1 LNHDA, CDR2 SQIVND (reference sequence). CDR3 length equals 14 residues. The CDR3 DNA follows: TGTGCCAGTACCCTTCGGGCCTATAATTCACCCCTCCACTTT. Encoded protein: CASTLRAYNSPLHF.

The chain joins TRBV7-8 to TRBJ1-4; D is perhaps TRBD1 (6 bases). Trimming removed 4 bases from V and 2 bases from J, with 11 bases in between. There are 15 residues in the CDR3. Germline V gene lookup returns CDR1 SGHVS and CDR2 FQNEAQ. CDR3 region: CASSSNRVTNEKLFF. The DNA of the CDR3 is TGTGCCAGCAGCTCTAACAGGGTGACTAATGAAAAACTGTTTTTT.

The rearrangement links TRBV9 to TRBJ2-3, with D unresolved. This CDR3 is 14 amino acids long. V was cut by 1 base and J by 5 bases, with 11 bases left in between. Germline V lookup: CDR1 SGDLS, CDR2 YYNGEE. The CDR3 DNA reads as TGTGCCAGCAGCGTATCCTCCCCACAAGATACGCAGTATTTT. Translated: CASSVSSPQDTQYF.

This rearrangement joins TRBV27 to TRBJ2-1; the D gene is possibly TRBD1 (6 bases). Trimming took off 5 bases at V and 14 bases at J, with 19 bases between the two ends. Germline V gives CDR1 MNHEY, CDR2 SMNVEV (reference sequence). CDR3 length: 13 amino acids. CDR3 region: CASSTSDRRVEFF. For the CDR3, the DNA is TGTGCCAGCAGTACCTCTGACAGGCGAGTTGAGTTCTTC.

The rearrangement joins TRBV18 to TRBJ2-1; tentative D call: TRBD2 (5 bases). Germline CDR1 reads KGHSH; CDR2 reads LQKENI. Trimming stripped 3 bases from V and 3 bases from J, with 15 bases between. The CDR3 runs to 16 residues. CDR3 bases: TGTGCCAGCTCACCGACGGCGGGTTTGGGCTACAATGAGCAGTTCTTC. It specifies CASSPTAGLGYNEQFF.

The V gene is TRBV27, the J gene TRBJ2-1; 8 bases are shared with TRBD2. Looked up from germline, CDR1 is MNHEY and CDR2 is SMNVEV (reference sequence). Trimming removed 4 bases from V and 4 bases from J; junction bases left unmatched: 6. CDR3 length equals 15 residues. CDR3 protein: CASSSAGTRYNEQFF. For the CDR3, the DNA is TGTGCCAGCAGTTCGGCCGGGACTAGGTACAATGAGCAGTTCTTC.

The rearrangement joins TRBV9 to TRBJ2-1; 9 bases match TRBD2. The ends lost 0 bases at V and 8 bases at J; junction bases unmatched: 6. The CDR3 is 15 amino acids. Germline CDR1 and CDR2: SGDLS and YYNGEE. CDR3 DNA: TGTGCCAGCAGCGTAGAGCTAGCGGGATGGGATGAGCAGTTCTTC. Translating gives CASSVELAGWDEQFF.

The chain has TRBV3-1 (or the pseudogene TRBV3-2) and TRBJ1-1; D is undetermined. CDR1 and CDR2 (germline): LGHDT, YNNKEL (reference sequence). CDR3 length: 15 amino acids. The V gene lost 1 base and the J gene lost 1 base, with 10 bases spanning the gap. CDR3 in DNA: TGTGCCAGCAGCCAAGTGCCACAGTCGAACACTGAAGCTTTCTTT. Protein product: CASSQVPQSNTEAFF.

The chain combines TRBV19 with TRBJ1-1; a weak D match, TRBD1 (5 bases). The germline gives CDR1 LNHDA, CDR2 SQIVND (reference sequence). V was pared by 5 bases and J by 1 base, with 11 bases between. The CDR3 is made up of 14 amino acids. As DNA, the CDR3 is TGTGCCAGTAGTCCGACAGCTCCGAACACTGAAGCTTTCTTT. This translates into CASSPTAPNTEAFF.

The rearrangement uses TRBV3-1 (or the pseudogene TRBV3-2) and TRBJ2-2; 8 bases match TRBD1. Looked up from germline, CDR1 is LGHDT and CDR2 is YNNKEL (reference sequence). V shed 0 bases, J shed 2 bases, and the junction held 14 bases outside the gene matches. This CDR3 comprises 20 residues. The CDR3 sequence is CASSQDRVRGQGPNTGELFF. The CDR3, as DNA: TGTGCCAGCAGCCAAGATAGAGTTCGTGGACAGGGTCCCAACACCGGGGAGCTGTTTTTT.

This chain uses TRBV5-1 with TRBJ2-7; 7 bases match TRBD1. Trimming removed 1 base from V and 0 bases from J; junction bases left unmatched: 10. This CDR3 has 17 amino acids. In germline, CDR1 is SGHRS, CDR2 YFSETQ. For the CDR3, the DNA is TGCGCCAGCAGCTTGTATCTCGGGACAGCCATCTCCTACGAGCAGTACTTC. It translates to CASSLYLGTAISYEQYF. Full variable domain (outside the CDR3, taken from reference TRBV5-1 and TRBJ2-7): KAGVTQTPRYLIKTRGQQVTLSCSPISGHRSVSWYQQTPGQGLQFLFEYFSETQRNKGNFPGRFSGRQFSNSRSEMNVSTLELGDSALYLCASSLYLGTAISYEQYFGPGTRLTVT.

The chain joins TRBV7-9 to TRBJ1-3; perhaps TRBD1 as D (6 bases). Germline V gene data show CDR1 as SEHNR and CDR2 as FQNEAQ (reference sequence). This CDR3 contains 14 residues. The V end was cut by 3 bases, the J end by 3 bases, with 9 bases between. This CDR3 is CASSFSGVGNTIYF. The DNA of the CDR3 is TGTGCCAGCAGCTTCTCAGGGGTTGGAAACACCATATATTTT.

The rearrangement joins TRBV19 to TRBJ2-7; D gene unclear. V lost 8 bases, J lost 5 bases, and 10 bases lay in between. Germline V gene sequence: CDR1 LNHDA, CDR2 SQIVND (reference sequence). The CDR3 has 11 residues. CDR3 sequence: CASSKRNEQYF. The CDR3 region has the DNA TGTGCCAGTTCCAAGCGTAACGAGCAGTACTTC. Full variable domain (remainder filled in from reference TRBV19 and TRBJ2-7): DGGITQSPKYLFRKEGQNVTLSCEQNLNHDAMYWYRQDPGQGLRLIYYSQIVNDFQKGDIAEGYSVSREKKESFPLTVTSAQKNPTAFYLCASSKRNEQYFGPGTRLTVT.

The CDR3: CASSSREGTEAFF. CDR3 DNA: TGTGCCAGCTCATCCCGGGAGGGCACTGAAGCTTTCTTT. The gene calls are TRBV18 and TRBJ1-1; unclear D gene. The CDR3 has 13 residues. The germline V gene encodes CDR1 KGHSH and CDR2 LQKENI. V was cut by 5 bases and J by 4 bases, with 11 bases left in between.